A selection of T cell receptor beta chains follows, all from one sample in a study of CD8 T cells in ankylosing spondylitis. Each CDR3 protein is one row after TCRdb ran MiXCR on the 5' RACE reads. The sample lists 25,000 to 30,000 distinct CDR3 sequences, 5.3% occurring once. Material: blood, either unsorted or a sorted T cell fraction (not recorded which). All receptors come from a female donor with ankylosing spondylitis or in good health (not recorded which). The CDR3 runs from the conserved cysteine through the conserved F or W. A D gene is named only where the DNA matches it firmly. For some rows the clone size is stated as once, few or many, or as a class when expanded; others skip it.

d_call	v_call	j_call	clone_size	cdr3_aa	cdr3_nt
-	TRBV9	TRBJ1-4	medium-sized	CASSAGRANEKLFF	TGTGCCAGCAGCGCCGGGAGGGCTAACGAAAAACTGTTTTTT
TRBD2	TRBV9	TRBJ2-7	-	CASSATSGGFYEQYF	TGTGCCAGCAGCGCCACTAGCGGGGGTTTCTACGAGCAGTACTTC
-	TRBV5-1	TRBJ1-4	many	CASSLWVVPSYPATNEKLFF	TGCGCCAGCAGCCTCTGGGTCGTGCCCTCTTACCCCGCAACTAATGAAAAACTGTTTTTT
-	TRBV9	TRBJ2-1	few	CASSVARDGGEQFF	TGTGCCAGCAGCGTAGCCAGGGATGGGGGTGAGCAGTTCTTC
-	TRBV9	TRBJ2-2	few	CASSPLGGPGGELFF	TGTGCCAGCAGCCCCCTCGGGGGGCCGGGCGGGGAGCTGTTTTTT
TRBD1	TRBV9	TRBJ2-5	few	CASSLGQGWVETQYF	TGTGCCAGCAGCCTCGGACAGGGATGGGTTGAGACCCAGTACTTC
-	TRBV9	TRBJ2-3	many	CASSVEGRETDTQYF	TGTGCCAGCAGCGTAGAGGGGCGCGAGACAGATACGCAGTATTTT
TRBD1	TRBV9	TRBJ2-4	few	CASSANDRGGNIQYF	TGTGCCAGCAGCGCGAACGACAGGGGGGGGAACATTCAGTACTTC
-	TRBV9	TRBJ1-5	medium-sized	CASSVAPGQPQHF	TGTGCCAGCAGCGTAGCTCCGGGCCAGCCCCAGCATTTT
-	TRBV9	TRBJ2-2	medium-sized	CASSVAIEWTGELFF	TGTGCCAGCAGCGTAGCTATTGAATGGACCGGGGAGCTGTTTTTT
-	TRBV9	TRBJ2-5	many	CASSPSEPAETQYF	TGTGCCAGCAGCCCCTCAGAACCGGCGGAGACCCAGTACTTC
TRBD1	TRBV9	TRBJ2-6	many	CASSVATGTGANVLTF	TGTGCCAGCAGCGTAGCGACAGGGACTGGGGCCAACGTCCTGACTTTC
-	TRBV9	TRBJ2-3	many	CASSQAGRSTDTQYF	TGTGCCAGCAGCCAGGCGGGCCGGAGCACAGATACGCAGTATTTT
-	TRBV9	TRBJ2-7	-	CASSVDQTSFEQYF	TGTGCCAGCAGCGTAGACCAAACGTCTTTCGAGCAGTACTTC
-	TRBV9	TRBJ2-3	many	CASSPEGWYTDTQYF	TGTGCCAGCAGCCCCGAGGGGTGGTACACAGATACGCAGTATTTT
-	TRBV9	TRBJ2-3	-	CASSEAGDTQYF	TGTGCCAGCAGCGAGGCGGGGGATACGCAGTATTTT
-	TRBV9	TRBJ2-1	-	CASSVGGDYNEQFF	TGTGCCAGCAGCGTAGGCGGAGACTACAATGAGCAGTTCTTC
TRBD2	TRBV9	TRBJ2-5	few	CASSLTSGAETQYF	TGTGCCAGCAGCCTTACTAGCGGGGCTGAGACCCAGTACTTC
TRBD1	TRBV9	TRBJ1-5	many	CASSVGDSGQPQHF	TGTGCCAGCAGCGTAGGGGACAGCGGTCAGCCCCAGCATTTT
-	TRBV9	TRBJ2-1	many	CASSRLQGFNEQFF	TGTGCCAGCAGCAGACTACAGGGTTTCAATGAGCAGTTCTTC
-	TRBV9	TRBJ1-3	many	CASSMTVGGNTIYF	TGTGCCAGCAGCATGACGGTCGGGGGAAACACCATATATTTT
-	TRBV9	TRBJ2-2	few	CASSVVSTGELFF	TGTGCCAGCAGCGTAGTTTCCACCGGGGAGCTGTTTTTT
-	TRBV9	TRBJ2-2	many	CASSVAGLSNTGELFF	TGTGCCAGCAGCGTAGCGGGGCTCTCGAACACCGGGGAGCTGTTTTTT
-	TRBV9	TRBJ2-1	many	CASSVGSAIAYNEQFF	TGTGCCAGCAGCGTTGGTAGCGCTATAGCATACAATGAGCAGTTCTTC
-	TRBV9	TRBJ1-5	medium-sized	CASSVGINQPQHF	TGTGCCAGCAGCGTAGGCATTAATCAGCCCCAGCATTTT
-	TRBV9	TRBJ2-2	-	CASSGRFTGELFF	TGTGCCAGCAGCGGAAGGTTCACCGGGGAGCTGTTTTTT
TRBD2	TRBV9	TRBJ2-2	many	CASSPRTSGATNTGELFF	TGTGCCAGCAGCCCACGGACTAGCGGTGCTACGAACACCGGGGAGCTGTTTTTT
TRBD2	TRBV9	TRBJ2-7	many	CASSVTSGPPYEQYF	TGTGCCAGCAGCGTGACTAGCGGGCCTCCCTACGAGCAGTACTTC
-	TRBV9	TRBJ2-5	-	CASSEGEETQYF	TGTGCCAGCAGCGAGGGCGAAGAGACCCAGTACTTC
-	TRBV9	TRBJ2-1	many	CASSVDSFNEQFF	TGTGCCAGCAGCGTAGACTCCTTCAATGAGCAGTTCTTC
TRBD2	TRBV9	TRBJ2-2	many	CASRRSGLAGTGELFF	TGTGCCAGCAGGAGGAGCGGACTAGCTGGCACCGGGGAGCTGTTTTTT
-	TRBV9	TRBJ1-5	many	CASSSGLNSNQPQHF	TGTGCCAGCAGCTCGGGACTGAATAGCAATCAGCCCCAGCATTTT
-	TRBV9	TRBJ2-7	many	CASSVGQVHEQYF	TGTGCCAGCAGCGTAGGACAGGTCCACGAGCAGTACTTC
-	TRBV9	TRBJ1-4	many	CASSPRGKGLPTKLEKLFF	TGTGCCAGCAGCCCCCGGGGGAAGGGCTTGCCCACAAAGTTGGAAAAACTGTTTTTT